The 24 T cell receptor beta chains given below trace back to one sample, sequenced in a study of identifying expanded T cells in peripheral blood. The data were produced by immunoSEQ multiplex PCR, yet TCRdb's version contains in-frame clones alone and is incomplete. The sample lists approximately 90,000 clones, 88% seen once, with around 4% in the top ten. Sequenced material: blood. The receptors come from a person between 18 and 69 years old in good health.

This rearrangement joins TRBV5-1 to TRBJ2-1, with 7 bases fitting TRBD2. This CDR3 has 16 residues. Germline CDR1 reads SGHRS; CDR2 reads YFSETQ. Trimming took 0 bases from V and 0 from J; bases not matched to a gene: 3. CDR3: CASSLGIAGSYNEQFF. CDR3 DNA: TGCGCCAGCAGCTTGGGCATAGCGGGCTCCTACAATGAGCAGTTCTTC. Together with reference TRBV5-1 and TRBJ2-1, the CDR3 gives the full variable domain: KAGVTQTPRYLIKTRGQQVTLSCSPISGHRSVSWYQQTPGQGLQFLFEYFSETQRNKGNFPGRFSGRQFSNSRSEMNVSTLELGDSALYLCASSLGIAGSYNEQFFGPGTRLTVL.

CDR3 bases: TGTGCCAGTAGTATCGGGCAGGGAGACGAGCAGTACTTC. It is translated as CASSIGQGDEQYF. This chain connects TRBV19 to TRBJ2-7; either TRBD1 or TRBD2 may fit D (5 bases each). V was pared by 3 bases and J by 5 bases, with 11 bases between. Per the germline V gene, CDR1 is LNHDA and CDR2 is SQIVND (reference sequence). CDR3 size: 13 residues.

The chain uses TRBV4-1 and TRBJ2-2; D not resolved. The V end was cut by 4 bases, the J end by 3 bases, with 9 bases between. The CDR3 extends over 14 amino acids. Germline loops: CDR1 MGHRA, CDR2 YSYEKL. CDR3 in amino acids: CASSLETYTGELFF. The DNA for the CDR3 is TGCGCCAGCAGCCTAGAGACTTACACCGGGGAGCTGTTTTTT.

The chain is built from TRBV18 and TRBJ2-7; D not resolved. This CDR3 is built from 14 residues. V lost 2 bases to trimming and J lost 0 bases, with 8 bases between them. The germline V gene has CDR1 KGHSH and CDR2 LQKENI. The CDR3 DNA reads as TGTGCCAGCTCACCATACACAAGCTCCTACGAGCAGTACTTC. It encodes CASSPYTSSYEQYF. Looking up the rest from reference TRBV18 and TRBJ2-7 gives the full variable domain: NAGVMQNPRHLVRRRGQEARLRCSPMKGHSHVYWYRQLPEEGLKFMVYLQKENIIDESGMPKERFSAEFPKEGPSILRIQQVVRGDSAAYFCASSPYTSSYEQYFGPGTRLTVT.

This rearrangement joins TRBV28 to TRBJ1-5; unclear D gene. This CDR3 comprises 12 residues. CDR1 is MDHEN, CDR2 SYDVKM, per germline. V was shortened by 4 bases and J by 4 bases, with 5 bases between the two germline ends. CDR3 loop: CASSSRNQPQHF. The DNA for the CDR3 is TGTGCCAGCAGTTCCCGAAATCAGCCCCAGCATTTT.

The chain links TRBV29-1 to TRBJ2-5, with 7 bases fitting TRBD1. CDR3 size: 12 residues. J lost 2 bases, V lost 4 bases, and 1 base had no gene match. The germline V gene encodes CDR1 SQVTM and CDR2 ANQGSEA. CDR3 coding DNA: TGCAGCGTTGGGACAGGACAAGAGACCCAGTACTTC. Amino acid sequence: CSVGTGQETQYF.

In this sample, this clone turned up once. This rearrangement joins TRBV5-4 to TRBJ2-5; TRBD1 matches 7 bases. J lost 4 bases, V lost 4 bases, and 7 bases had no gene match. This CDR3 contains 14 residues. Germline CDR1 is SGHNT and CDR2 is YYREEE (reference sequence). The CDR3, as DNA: TGTGCCAGCAGCCCCAAGGGGGCTGGAGAGACCCAGTACTTC. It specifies CASSPKGAGETQYF.

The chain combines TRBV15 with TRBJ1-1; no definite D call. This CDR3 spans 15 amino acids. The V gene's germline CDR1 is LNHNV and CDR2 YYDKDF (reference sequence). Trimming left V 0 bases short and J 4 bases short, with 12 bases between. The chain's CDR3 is CATSRDRGRTTEAFF. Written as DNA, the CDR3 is TGTGCCACCAGCAGAGATAGAGGGCGGACCACTGAAGCTTTCTTT.

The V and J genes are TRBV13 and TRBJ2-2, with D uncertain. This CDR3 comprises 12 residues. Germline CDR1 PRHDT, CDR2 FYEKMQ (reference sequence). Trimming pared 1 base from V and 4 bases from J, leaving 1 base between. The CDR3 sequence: CASSLVTGELFF. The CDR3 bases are TGTGCCAGCAGCTTAGTCACCGGGGAGCTGTTTTTT.

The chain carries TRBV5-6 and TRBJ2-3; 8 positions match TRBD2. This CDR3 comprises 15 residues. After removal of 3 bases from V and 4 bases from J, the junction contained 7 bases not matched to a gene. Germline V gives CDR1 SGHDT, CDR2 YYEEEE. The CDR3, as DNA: TGTGCCAGCAGCTGGGGGACTAGTGGGGCAGATACGCAGTATTTT. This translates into CASSWGTSGADTQYF.

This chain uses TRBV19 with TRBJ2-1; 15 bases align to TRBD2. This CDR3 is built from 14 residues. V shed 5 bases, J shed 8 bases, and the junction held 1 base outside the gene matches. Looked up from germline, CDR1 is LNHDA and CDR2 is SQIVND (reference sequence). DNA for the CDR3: TGTGCCAGTAGTTGGACTAGCGGGGGGGATGAGCAGTTCTTC. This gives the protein CASSWTSGGDEQFF.

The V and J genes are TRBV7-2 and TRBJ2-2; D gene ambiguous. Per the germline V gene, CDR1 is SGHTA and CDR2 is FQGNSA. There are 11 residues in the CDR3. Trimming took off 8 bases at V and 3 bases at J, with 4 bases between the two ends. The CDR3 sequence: CASGHTGELFF. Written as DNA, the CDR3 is TGTGCCAGCGGGCACACCGGGGAGCTGTTTTTT.

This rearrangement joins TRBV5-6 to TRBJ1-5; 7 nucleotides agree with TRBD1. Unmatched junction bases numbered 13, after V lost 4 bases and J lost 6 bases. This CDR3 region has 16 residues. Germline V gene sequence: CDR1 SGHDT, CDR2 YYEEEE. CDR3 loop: CASSQQQGEMGQPQHF. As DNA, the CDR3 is TGTGCCAGCAGCCAACAGCAGGGGGAGATGGGTCAGCCCCAGCATTTT.

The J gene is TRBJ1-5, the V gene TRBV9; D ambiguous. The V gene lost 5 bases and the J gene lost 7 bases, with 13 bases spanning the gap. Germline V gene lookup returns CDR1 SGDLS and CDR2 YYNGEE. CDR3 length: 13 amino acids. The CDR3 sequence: CASSGPIEQPQHF. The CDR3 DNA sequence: TGTGCCAGCAGTGGACCTATAGAGCAGCCCCAGCATTTT.

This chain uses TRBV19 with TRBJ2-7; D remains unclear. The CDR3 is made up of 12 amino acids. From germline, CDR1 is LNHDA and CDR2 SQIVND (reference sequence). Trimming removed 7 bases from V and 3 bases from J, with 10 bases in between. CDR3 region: CASMGQLYEQYF. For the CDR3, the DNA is TGTGCCAGTATGGGCCAGCTCTACGAGCAGTACTTC.

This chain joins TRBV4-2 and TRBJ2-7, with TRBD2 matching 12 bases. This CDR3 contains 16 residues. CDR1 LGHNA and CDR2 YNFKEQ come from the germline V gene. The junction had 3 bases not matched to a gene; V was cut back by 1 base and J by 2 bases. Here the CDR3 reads CASSQAASGGAYEQYF. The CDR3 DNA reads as TGTGCCAGCAGCCAAGCCGCTAGCGGGGGGGCCTACGAGCAGTACTTC.

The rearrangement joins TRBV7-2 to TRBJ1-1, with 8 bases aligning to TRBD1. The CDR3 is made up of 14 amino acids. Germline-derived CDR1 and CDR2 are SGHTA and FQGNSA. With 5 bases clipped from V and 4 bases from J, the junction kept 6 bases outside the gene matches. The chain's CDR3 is CASSIQGAPTEAFF. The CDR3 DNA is TGTGCCAGCAGCATCCAGGGGGCGCCCACTGAAGCTTTCTTT.

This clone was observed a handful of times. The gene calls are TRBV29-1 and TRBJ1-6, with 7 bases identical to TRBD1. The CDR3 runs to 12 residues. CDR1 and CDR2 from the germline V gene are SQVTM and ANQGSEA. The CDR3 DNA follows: TGCGCCTCGGGACAGTATAATTCACCCCTCCACTTT. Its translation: CASGQYNSPLHF.

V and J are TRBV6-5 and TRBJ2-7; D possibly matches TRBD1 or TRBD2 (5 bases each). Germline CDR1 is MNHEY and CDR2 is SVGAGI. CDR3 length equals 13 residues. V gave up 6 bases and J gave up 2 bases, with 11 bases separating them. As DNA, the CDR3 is TGTGCCAGCAGCCGGGACGGGGCCTACGAGCAGTACTTC. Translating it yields CASSRDGAYEQYF.

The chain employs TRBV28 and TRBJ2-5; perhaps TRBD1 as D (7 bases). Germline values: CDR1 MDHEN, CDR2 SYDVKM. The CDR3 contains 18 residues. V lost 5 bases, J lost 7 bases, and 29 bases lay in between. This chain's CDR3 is CASSPPGGTVPLRVTQYF. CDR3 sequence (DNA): TGTGCCAGCAGTCCGCCAGGCGGGACAGTTCCCCTCAGGGTGACCCAGTACTTC.

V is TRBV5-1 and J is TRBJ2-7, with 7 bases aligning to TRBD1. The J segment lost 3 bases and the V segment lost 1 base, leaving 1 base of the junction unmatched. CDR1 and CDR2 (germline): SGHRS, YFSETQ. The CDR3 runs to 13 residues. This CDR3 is CASSLTGDYEQYF. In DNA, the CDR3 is TGCGCCAGCAGCTTGACAGGGGACTACGAGCAGTACTTC.

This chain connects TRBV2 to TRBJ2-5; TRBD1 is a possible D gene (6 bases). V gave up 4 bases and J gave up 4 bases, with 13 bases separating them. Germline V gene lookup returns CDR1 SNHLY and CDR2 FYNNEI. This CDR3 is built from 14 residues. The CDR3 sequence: CASSAGQQRETQYF. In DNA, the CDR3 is TGTGCCAGCAGTGCTGGACAGCAGAGAGAGACCCAGTACTTC.

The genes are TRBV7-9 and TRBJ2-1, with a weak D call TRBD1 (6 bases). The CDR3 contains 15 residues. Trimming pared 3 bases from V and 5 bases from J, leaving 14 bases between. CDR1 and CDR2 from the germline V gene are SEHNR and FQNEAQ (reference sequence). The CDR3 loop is CASSFRQVGNNEQFF. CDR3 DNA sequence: TGTGCCAGCAGCTTTCGACAGGTCGGGAACAATGAGCAGTTCTTC.

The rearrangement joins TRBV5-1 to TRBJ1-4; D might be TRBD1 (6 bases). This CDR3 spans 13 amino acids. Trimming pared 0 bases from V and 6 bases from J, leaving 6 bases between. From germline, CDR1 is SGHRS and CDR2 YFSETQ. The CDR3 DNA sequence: TGCGCCAGCAGCTTGGCAGGGGATGAAAAACTGTTTTTT. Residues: CASSLAGDEKLFF. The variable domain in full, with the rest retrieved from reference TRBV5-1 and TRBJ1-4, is KAGVTQTPRYLIKTRGQQVTLSCSPISGHRSVSWYQQTPGQGLQFLFEYFSETQRNKGNFPGRFSGRQFSNSRSEMNVSTLELGDSALYLCASSLAGDEKLFFGSGTQLSVL.